This T cell receptor (beta chain) was sequenced during a study of shared clonotypes between healthy human individuals. Some clones are missing from TCRdb's copy, which holds only in-frame ones; the method was immunoSEQ multiplex PCR. The sample carries 2 million to 3 million clones, approximately 93% recorded once. V was clipped by 5 bases and J by 7 bases; unmatched bases: 6. Germline V gives CDR1 SGHTA, CDR2 FQGNSA. The CDR3 is 13 residues long. The source is a man between 18 and 35 years old in good health. Some clones in this sample may be carry-over from other donors' samples. The material sequenced was naive CD4+ T cells from PBMCs. The subset denotes: CD45RA+ positively selected. The chain combines TRBV7-2 with TRBJ1-2, with 8 bases fitting TRBD1. The CDR3 region has the DNA TGTGCCAGCAGCCACGGACAGGGCGGTGGCTACACCTTC. This sequence encodes CASSHGQGGGYTF.